The following is a T cell receptor (beta chain) sequence with its context. The sample comes from a study of blood T cell repertoires in COVID-19. At the level of the study: Nucleic acid was either cDNA or gDNA, and it came from T cells, B-cell-depleted T cells, or PBMCs.

Per the authors' pipeline: Amplification of reference gene primers was used by the study to estimate nucleated cell counts. Libraries were prepared by immunoSEQ multiplex PCR; TCRdb keeps only in-frame clonotypes and omits some of them. V and J calls and clone size are given by that table; D and trimming were obtained from the DNA. Among 300,000 to 350,000 clones listed, approximately 87% were seen once. This CDR3 region has 14 residues. Germline V CDR1 and CDR2: SGHNT, YENEEA. Trimming left V 1 base short and J 1 base short, with 7 bases between. The J gene is TRBJ1-1, the V gene TRBV11-3; D uncertain. The TCR comes from a woman aged 30 to 39 with COVID-19, enrolled during active disease. The material sequenced was peripheral blood. In nucleotides, the CDR3 is TGTGCCAGCAGCTTAGGTGGCAGGAACACTGAAGCTTTCTTT. It yields the protein CASSLGGRNTEAFF.